This T cell receptor beta chain is drawn from a study of CD8+ T cells in alopecia areata. V shed 5 bases, J shed 6 bases, and the junction held 4 bases outside the gene matches. CDR1 is SNHLY, CDR2 FYNNEI, per germline. This CDR3 spans 13 amino acids. Following RNA extraction, reverse transcription yielded cDNA that acted as the sequencing template. Profiled with immunoSEQ multiplex PCR; TCRdb holds only in-frame clones, not every one. Found here are some 44,000 clones, just under 95% of them singletons; the top ten hold under 20%. Treatment reported: oral pan-JAK inhibitor, 5-10 mg twice daily. The TCR originated in a human donor with alopecia areata. The V gene is TRBV2, the J gene TRBJ1-2, with 9 bases that match TRBD1. This material consisted of CD8+ T cells sorted from blood, taken at week 24, from a patient treated with tofacitinib. In DNA form, the CDR3 reads TGTGCCAGCAGTCCACAGGGGGCGGATGGCTACACCTTC. Its translation is CASSPQGADGYTF. Drawing the rest from reference TRBV2 and TRBJ1-2, the complete variable domain is EPEVTQTPSHQVTQMGQEVILRCVPISNHLYFYWYRQILGQKVEFLVSFYNNEISEKSEIFDDQFSVERPDGSNFTLKIRSTKLEDSAMYFCASSPQGADGYTFGSGTRLTVV.